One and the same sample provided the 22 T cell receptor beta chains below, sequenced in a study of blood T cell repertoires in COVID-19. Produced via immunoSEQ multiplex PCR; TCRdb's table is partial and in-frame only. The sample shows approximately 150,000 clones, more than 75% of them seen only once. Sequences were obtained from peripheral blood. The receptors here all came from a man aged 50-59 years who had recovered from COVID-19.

CDR3 sequence reads: CASSRGTGDSYEQYF. CDR3 in DNA: TGTGCCAGCAGCAGAGGGACAGGGGACTCCTACGAGCAGTACTTC. The rearrangement uses TRBV11-3 and TRBJ2-7; 10 bases fit TRBD1. The germline gives CDR1 SGHNT, CDR2 YENEEA. The CDR3 has 15 amino acids. V was clipped by 5 bases and J by 0 bases; unmatched bases: 4. Supplemented by reference TRBV11-3 and TRBJ2-7, the full variable domain reads EAGVVQSPRYKIIEKKQPVAFWCNPISGHNTLYWYLQNLGQGPELLIRYENEEAVDDSQLPKDRFSAERLKGVDSTLKIQPAELGDSAVYLCASSRGTGDSYEQYFGPGTRLTVT.

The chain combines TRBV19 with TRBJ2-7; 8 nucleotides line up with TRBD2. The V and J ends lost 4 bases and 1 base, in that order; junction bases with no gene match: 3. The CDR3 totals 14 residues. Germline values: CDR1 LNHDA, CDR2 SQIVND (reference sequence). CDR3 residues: CASSKRGNSYEQYF. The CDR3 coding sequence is TGTGCCAGTAGTAAGCGGGGGAATTCCTACGAGCAGTACTTC.

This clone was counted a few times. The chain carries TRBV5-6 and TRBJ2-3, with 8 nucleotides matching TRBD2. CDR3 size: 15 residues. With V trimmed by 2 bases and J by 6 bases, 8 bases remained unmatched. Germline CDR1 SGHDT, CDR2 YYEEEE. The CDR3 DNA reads TGTGCCAGCAGCTTAGGCGGGGGGCGGGCCGATACGCAGTATTTT. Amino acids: CASSLGGGRADTQYF. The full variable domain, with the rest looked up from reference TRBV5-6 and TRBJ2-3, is DAGVTQSPTHLIKTRGQQVTLRCSPKSGHDTVSWYQQALGQGPQFIFQYYEEEERQRGNFPDRFSGHQFPNYSSELNVNALLLGDSALYLCASSLGGGRADTQYFGPGTRLTVL.

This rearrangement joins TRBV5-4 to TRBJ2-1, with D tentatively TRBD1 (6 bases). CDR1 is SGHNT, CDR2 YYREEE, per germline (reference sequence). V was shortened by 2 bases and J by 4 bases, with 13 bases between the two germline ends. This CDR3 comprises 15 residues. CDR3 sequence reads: CASSLSRGGYNEQFF. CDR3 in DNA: TGTGCCAGCAGCTTATCCAGGGGTGGTTACAATGAGCAGTTCTTC.

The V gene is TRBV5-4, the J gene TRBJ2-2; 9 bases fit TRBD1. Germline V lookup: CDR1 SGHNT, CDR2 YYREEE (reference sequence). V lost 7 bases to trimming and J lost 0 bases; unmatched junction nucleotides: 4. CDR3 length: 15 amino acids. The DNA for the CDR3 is TGTGCCAGCGCGACAGGGGGGGCGAACACCGGGGAGCTGTTTTTT. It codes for CASATGGANTGELFF.

DNA of the CDR3: TGCGCCAGCAGCCTCGGGGAGGGCAACTCTGGAAACACCATATATTTT. Translating gives CASSLGEGNSGNTIYF. The chain employs TRBV4-1 and TRBJ1-3; D ambiguous. The CDR3 loop spans 16 amino acids. From germline, CDR1 is MGHRA and CDR2 YSYEKL. Trimming took off 4 bases at V and 0 bases at J, with 13 bases between the two ends.

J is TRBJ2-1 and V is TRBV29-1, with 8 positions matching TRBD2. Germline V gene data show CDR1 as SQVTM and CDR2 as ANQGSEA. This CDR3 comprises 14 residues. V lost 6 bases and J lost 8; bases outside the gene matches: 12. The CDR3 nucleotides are TGCAGCGTCGCACCGGGACTAGGAACCTATGAGCAGTTCTTC. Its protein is CSVAPGLGTYEQFF.

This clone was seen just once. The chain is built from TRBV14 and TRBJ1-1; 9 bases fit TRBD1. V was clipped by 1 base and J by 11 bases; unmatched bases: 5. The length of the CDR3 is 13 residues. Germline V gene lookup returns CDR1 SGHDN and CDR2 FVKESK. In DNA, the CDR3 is TGTGCCAGCAGCCAAGTGACAGGGGGGATTGCTTTCTTT. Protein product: CASSQVTGGIAFF.

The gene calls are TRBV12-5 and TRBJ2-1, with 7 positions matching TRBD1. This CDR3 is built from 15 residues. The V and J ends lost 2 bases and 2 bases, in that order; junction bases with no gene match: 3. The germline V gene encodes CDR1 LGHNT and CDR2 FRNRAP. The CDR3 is CASGLLGQAYNEQFF. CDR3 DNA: TGTGCTAGTGGTTTGCTCGGACAGGCCTACAATGAGCAGTTCTTC.

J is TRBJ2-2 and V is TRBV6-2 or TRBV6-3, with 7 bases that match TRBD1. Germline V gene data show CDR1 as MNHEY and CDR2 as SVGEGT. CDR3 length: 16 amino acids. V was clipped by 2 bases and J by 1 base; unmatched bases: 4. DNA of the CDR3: TGTGCCAGCAGTTACCGCTGGACAGGGAACACCGGGGAGCTGTTTTTT. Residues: CASSYRWTGNTGELFF.

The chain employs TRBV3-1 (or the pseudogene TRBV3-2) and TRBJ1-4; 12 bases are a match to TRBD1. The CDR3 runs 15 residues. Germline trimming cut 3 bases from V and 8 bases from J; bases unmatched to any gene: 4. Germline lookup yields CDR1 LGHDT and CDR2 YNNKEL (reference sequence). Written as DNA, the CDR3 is TGTGCCAGCAGCCAGGGGACAGGGGGCCGAGAAAAACTGTTTTTT. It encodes CASSQGTGGREKLFF.

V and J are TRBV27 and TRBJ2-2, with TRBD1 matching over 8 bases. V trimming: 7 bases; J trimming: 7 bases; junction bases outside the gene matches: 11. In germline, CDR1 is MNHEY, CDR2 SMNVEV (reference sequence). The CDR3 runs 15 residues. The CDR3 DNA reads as TGTGCCAGCACCTCGTGGGCAGGGGGCGACGGGGAGCTGTTTTTT. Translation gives CASTSWAGGDGELFF.

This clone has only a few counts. CDR3 nucleotide sequence: TGTGCCAGCAGCGCCGGGACAGGGGGGATCGGGGAGCTGTTTTTT. It codes for CASSAGTGGIGELFF. This chain joins TRBV7-9 and TRBJ2-2; TRBD1 matches at 11 bases. The CDR3 runs to 15 residues. The junction had 6 bases not matched to a gene; V was cut back by 5 bases and J by 7 bases. Per germline, CDR1 SEHNR and CDR2 FQNEAQ (reference sequence).

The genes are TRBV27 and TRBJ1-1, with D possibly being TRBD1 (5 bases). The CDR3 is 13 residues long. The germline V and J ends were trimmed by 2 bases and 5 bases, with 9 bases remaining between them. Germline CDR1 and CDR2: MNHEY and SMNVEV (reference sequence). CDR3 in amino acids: CASSLMGGTEAFF. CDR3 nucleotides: TGTGCCAGCAGTTTAATGGGGGGAACTGAAGCTTTCTTT.

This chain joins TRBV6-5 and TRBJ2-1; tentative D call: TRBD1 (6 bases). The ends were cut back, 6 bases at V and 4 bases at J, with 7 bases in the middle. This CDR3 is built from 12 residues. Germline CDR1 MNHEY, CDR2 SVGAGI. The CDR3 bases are TGTGCCAGCAGGGACAGTTACAATGAGCAGTTCTTC. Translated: CASRDSYNEQFF.

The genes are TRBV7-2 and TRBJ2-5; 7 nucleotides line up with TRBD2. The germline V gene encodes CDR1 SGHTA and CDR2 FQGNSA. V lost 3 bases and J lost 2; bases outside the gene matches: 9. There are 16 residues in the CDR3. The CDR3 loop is CASSLGKGLLQETQYF. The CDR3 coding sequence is TGTGCCAGCAGCTTGGGCAAGGGACTATTACAAGAGACCCAGTACTTC.

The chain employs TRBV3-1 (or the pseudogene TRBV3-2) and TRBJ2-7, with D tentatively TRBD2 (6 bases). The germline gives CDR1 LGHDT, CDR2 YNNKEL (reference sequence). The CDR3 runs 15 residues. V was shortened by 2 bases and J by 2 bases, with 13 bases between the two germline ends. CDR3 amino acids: CASSQLIGGPYEQYF. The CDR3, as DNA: TGTGCCAGCAGCCAACTAATCGGGGGTCCCTACGAGCAGTACTTC.

The CDR3 bases are TGTGCCAGCAGTTTATCGTTGAGGGGAGGGGGGCGCCCAGATACGCAGTATTTT. Its translation is CASSLSLRGGGRPDTQYF. This chain uses TRBV27 with TRBJ2-3; D might be TRBD2 (7 bases). This CDR3 spans 18 amino acids. V was cut by 0 bases and J by 4 bases, with 20 bases left in between. Per the germline V gene, CDR1 is MNHEY and CDR2 is SMNVEV (reference sequence).

CDR3 coding DNA: TGTGCCAGCAGCGTATTCGGGGACTCTGGAAACACCATATATTTT. This codes for CASSVFGDSGNTIYF. This sequence joins TRBV9 and TRBJ1-3, with no clear D. Germline-derived CDR1 and CDR2 are SGDLS and YYNGEE. The germline V and J ends were trimmed by 1 base and 0 bases, with 8 bases remaining between them. This CDR3 is built from 15 residues.

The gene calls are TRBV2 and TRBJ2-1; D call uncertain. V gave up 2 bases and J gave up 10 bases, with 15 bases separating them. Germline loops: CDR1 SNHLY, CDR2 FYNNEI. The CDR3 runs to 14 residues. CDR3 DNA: TGTGCCAGCAGTGAACAGGTTATTTATGAGGAGCAGTTCTTC. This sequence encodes CASSEQVIYEEQFF.

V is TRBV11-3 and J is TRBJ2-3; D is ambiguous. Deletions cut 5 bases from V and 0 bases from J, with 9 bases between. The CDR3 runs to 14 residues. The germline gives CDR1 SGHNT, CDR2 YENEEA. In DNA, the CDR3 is TGTGCCAGCAGCCCGACTCATAGCACAGATACGCAGTATTTT. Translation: CASSPTHSTDTQYF.

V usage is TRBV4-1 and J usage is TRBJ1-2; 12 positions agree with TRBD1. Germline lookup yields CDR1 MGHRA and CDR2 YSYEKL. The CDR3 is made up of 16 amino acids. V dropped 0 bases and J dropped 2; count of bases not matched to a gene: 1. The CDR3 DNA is TGCGCCAGCAGCCAAGAGGGACAGGGGGCGAACTATGGCTACACCTTC. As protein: CASSQEGQGANYGYTF.